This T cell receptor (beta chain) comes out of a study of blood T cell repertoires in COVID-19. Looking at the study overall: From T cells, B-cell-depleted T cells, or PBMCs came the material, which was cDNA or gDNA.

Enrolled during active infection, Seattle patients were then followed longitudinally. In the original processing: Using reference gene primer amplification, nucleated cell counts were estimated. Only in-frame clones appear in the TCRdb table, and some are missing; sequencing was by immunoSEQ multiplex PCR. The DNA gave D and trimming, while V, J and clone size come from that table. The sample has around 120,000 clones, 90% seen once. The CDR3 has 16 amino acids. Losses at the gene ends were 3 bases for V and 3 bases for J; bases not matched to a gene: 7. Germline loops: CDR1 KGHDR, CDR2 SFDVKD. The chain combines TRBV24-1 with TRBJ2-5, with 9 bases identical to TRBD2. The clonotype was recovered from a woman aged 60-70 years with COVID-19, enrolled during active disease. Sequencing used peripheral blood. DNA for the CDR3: TGTGCCACCAGTGATCCCTCAGCGGGGGGTGAAGAGACCCAGTACTTC. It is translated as CATSDPSAGGEETQYF.